This T cell receptor (beta chain) was documented in a study of Ad26.COV2.S vaccination and SARS-CoV-2 variants. Study-level background: Enrollment placed the donor in the COV1001 Ad26.COV2.S trial arm. Ad26.COV2.S given intramuscularly, once or twice 56 days apart.

Documented treatment: roughly 18 received Ad26.COV2.S at low or high dose, single or two shots; five or six received placebo; per-sample allocation not given. Following the first vaccine or placebo injection, samples were taken on day 63. Some clones are missing from TCRdb's copy, which holds only in-frame ones; the method was immunoSEQ multiplex PCR. This sample has about 450,000 clones, with 89% found just once. This clone was observed a single time. The V end lost 1 base, the J end lost 0 bases, and 4 bases lay between the germline ends. CDR1 is SGHVS, CDR2 FQNEAQ, per germline. The length of the CDR3 is 13 residues.

V is TRBV7-8 and J is TRBJ2-7; D not certain. Material: peripheral blood, obtained in a trial of Ad26.COV2.S vaccine versus placebo. This TCR was recovered from a person between 18 and 60 years old who received the Ad26.COV2.S COVID-19 vaccine or a placebo. CDR3 in DNA: TGTGCCAGCAGCTTAGGCATCTCCTACGAGCAGTACTTC. Its translation is CASSLGISYEQYF.